The 26 T cell receptor beta chains below were found in one sample sequenced in a study of CD8 T cells in ankylosing spondylitis (dated by TCRdb to between 2016 and 2019). Library prep was done by 5' RACE. Sequencer: Illumina HiSeq 2500. The public sequencing data were trimmed at Q25 with fastp and processed into clonotypes with MiXCR by TCRdb, which kept only in-frame beta chains. Each entry is one CDR3 protein sequence, shown with its most common DNA and genes. Across this sample there are a few hundred thousand distinct CDR3 sequences, with 20% to 25% seen only once. Clones ranked in the top ten supply about an eighth of the sample. The sample taken for sequencing was blood, either unsorted or a sorted T cell fraction (not recorded which). The receptors shown here come from a male donor with ankylosing spondylitis or in good health (not recorded which).

The chain couples TRBV20-1 to TRBJ2-1, with 9 nucleotides matching TRBD1. V shed 3 bases, J shed 6 bases, and the junction held 9 bases outside the gene matches. CDR1 is DFQATT and CDR2 is SNEGSKA in the germline V gene (reference sequence). The CDR3 spans 15 residues. Here the CDR3 reads CSARGGQGWLNEQFF. CDR3 coding DNA: TGCAGTGCTAGGGGAGGACAGGGGTGGCTCAATGAGCAGTTCTTC.

V usage is TRBV29-1 and J usage is TRBJ2-1; D ambiguous. The length of the CDR3 is 13 residues. From germline, CDR1 is SQVTM and CDR2 ANQGSEA. Between the trimmed V and J ends, which lost 5 bases and 3 bases, there was a span of 11 bases. The CDR3: CSVKEAGYNEQFF. In DNA form, the CDR3 reads TGCAGCGTTAAGGAAGCAGGCTACAATGAGCAGTTCTTC.

There are a few counts of this clonotype. This chain uses TRBV5-6 with TRBJ2-3, with 8 bases aligning to TRBD2. V dropped 4 bases and J dropped 4; count of bases not matched to a gene: 5. The germline V gene encodes CDR1 SGHDT and CDR2 YYEEEE. The CDR3 runs to 14 residues. The CDR3 DNA reads as TGTGCCAGCAGCCCCATGACTAGCGCAGATACGCAGTATTTT. Translation: CASSPMTSADTQYF.

This clonotype was picked up a small number of times. The CDR3 region is CASSPLAYEQYF. The CDR3 coding sequence is TGTGCCAGCAGTCCCCTAGCCTACGAGCAGTACTTC. V gene TRBV12-3 or TRBV12-4 combines with J gene TRBJ2-7, with D unresolved. This CDR3 region has 12 residues. Trimming removed 5 bases at V and 2 bases at J, with 7 bases between.

This clonotype was seen only a few times. The chain is built from TRBV9 and TRBJ2-3; 11 bases agree with TRBD2. Germline CDR1 and CDR2: SGDLS and YYNGEE. Losses at the gene ends were 4 bases for V and 2 bases for J; bases not matched to a gene: 3. The CDR3 spans 15 residues. The CDR3 is CASSFSGGDTDTQYF. In DNA form, the CDR3 reads TGTGCCAGCAGCTTTAGCGGGGGGGACACAGATACGCAGTATTTT.

This clonotype was seen a handful of times. The rearrangement joins TRBV25-1 to TRBJ2-2; D is ambiguous. V was trimmed by 3 bases and J by 6 bases, leaving 11 bases between them. The CDR3 is 14 amino acids. Germline V gene lookup returns CDR1 MGHDK and CDR2 SYGVNS. The CDR3 spells CASSDRERPGELFF. CDR3 bases: TGTGCCAGCAGTGATAGGGAACGTCCCGGGGAGCTGTTTTTT.

This clonotype was counted between two and nine times. V and J are TRBV28 and TRBJ2-2, with a possible D match to TRBD1 (5 bases). This CDR3 comprises 14 residues. Germline CDR1 reads MDHEN; CDR2 reads SYDVKM. V shed 3 bases and J shed 2 bases, with 7 bases lying between them. DNA of the CDR3: TGTGCCAGCAGTTTTTGGACAAACACCGGGGAGCTGTTTTTT. This translates into CASSFWTNTGELFF.

In its sample, this clonotype was seen a few times. The rearrangement joins TRBV19 to TRBJ2-3; 7 bases match TRBD2. Germline V lookup: CDR1 LNHDA, CDR2 SQIVND (reference sequence). The CDR3 is 13 residues long. V trimming: 8 bases; J trimming: 0 bases; junction bases outside the gene matches: 2. This CDR3 is CASLAGSTDTQYF. The CDR3 DNA sequence: TGTGCCAGTTTAGCGGGTAGCACAGATACGCAGTATTTT.

This clonotype was observed once. The rearrangement joins TRBV30 to TRBJ2-3; tentatively, D is TRBD1 or TRBD2 (5 bases each). The CDR3 spans 18 residues. CDR1 is GTSNPN, CDR2 SVGIG, per germline (reference sequence). V dropped 0 bases and J dropped 3 bases, with 22 bases sitting between them. CDR3 in amino acids: CAWSVGLGLGVWTDTQYF. The CDR3 DNA follows: TGTGCCTGGAGTGTAGGGCTGGGGCTGGGGGTATGGACAGATACGCAGTATTTT.

This clonotype appeared a few times. The chain employs TRBV12-3 or TRBV12-4 and TRBJ2-7, with D hard to call. V was clipped by 7 bases and J by 5 bases, with 12 bases between them. The CDR3 runs 12 residues. This CDR3 reads CASNLGADEQYF. CDR3 sequence (DNA): TGTGCCAGCAATCTGGGTGCGGACGAGCAGTACTTC.

In this sample, this clonotype turned up a few times. The V call is TRBV15, the J call TRBJ2-5; no clear D gene. Trimming took off 1 base at V and 1 base at J, with 7 bases between the two ends. The CDR3 contains 14 residues. Germline V gene lookup returns CDR1 LNHNV and CDR2 YYDKDF (reference sequence). CDR3 in amino acids: CATSRVAVQETQYF. CDR3 bases: TGTGCCACCAGCAGAGTTGCGGTCCAAGAGACCCAGTACTTC.

The chain uses TRBV4-1 and TRBJ2-3, with D maybe TRBD2 (7 bases). The germline V and J ends were trimmed by 1 base and 5 bases, with 13 bases remaining between them. Germline V CDR1 and CDR2: MGHRA, YSYEKL. The CDR3 spans 15 residues. The CDR3 protein is CASSQVGGAGDTQYF. The CDR3, as DNA: TGCGCCAGCAGCCAAGTGGGGGGGGCCGGAGATACGCAGTATTTT.

This clonotype was seen a handful of times. V gene TRBV29-1 combines with J gene TRBJ2-7; 11 bases fit TRBD1. The germline gives CDR1 SQVTM, CDR2 ANQGSEA. CDR3 length equals 14 residues. Trimming removed 1 base from V and 2 bases from J; junction bases left unmatched: 1. The CDR3 loop reads CSVEGDRGAYEQYF. The CDR3 bases are TGCAGCGTTGAAGGGGACAGGGGGGCCTACGAGCAGTACTTC.

Written as DNA, the CDR3 is TGTGCCAGCAGCTTGTGGCGGGCGGTAGGAAACACCATATATTTT. Encoded protein: CASSLWRAVGNTIYF. This chain joins TRBV11-2 and TRBJ1-3; D gene uncertain. CDR1 SGHAT and CDR2 FQNNGV come from the germline V gene. This CDR3 contains 15 residues. V was shortened by 3 bases and J by 4 bases, with 13 bases between the two germline ends.

This clonotype was counted only a few times. The V and J genes are TRBV7-8 and TRBJ2-1; maybe TRBD1 (5 bases). This CDR3 contains 15 residues. CDR1 is SGHVS, CDR2 FQNEAQ, per germline. V was clipped by 0 bases and J by 6 bases, with 12 bases between them. This CDR3 reads CASSLAGAAANEQFF. CDR3 coding DNA: TGTGCCAGCAGCTTAGCAGGGGCAGCCGCCAATGAGCAGTTCTTC. Using reference TRBV7-8 and TRBJ2-1 for the parts outside the CDR3, the full variable domain is GAGVSQSPRYKVAKRGQDVALRCDPISGHVSLFWYQQALGQGPEFLTYFQNEAQLDKSGLPSDRFFAERPEGSVSTLKIQRTQQEDSAVYLCASSLAGAAANEQFFGPGTRLTVL.

This clonotype was seen more than once but under ten times. This chain links TRBV7-8 with TRBJ2-4; D unresolved. V was trimmed by 1 base and J by 6 bases, leaving 10 bases between them. Germline V CDR1 and CDR2: SGHVS, FQNEAQ. The CDR3 loop spans 14 amino acids. CDR3 sequence (DNA): TGTGCCAGCAGCTTAGACGGTCCGGGAAACATTCAGTACTTC. This encodes CASSLDGPGNIQYF.

The chain uses TRBV2 and TRBJ2-1; D is uncertain. In germline, CDR1 is SNHLY, CDR2 FYNNEI. The length of the CDR3 is 16 residues. V gave up 1 base and J gave up 0 bases, with 10 bases separating them. In nucleotides, the CDR3 is TGTGCCAGCAGTGAAGAGGAGACTTACTCCTACAATGAGCAGTTCTTC. Amino acid sequence: CASSEEETYSYNEQFF.

The table lists this clonotype with a few counts. The chain carries TRBV20-1 and TRBJ2-3, with D tentatively TRBD2 (6 bases). Trimming took off 3 bases at V and 1 base at J, with 11 bases between the two ends. Germline V CDR1 and CDR2: DFQATT, SNEGSKA (reference sequence). This CDR3 spans 14 amino acids. The CDR3 DNA reads as TGCAGTGCTAGGCGGGGCGGGGGCACAGATACGCAGTATTTT. Translating it yields CSARRGGGTDTQYF.

This clonotype has only a few counts. The chain carries TRBV9 and TRBJ1-1; TRBD1 might be the D (6 bases). This CDR3 contains 14 residues. Trimming pared 2 bases from V and 4 bases from J, leaving 12 bases between. Germline CDR1 SGDLS, CDR2 YYNGEE. The CDR3 nucleotides read TGTGCCAGCAGCGTCTCTGGGGGCCGCACTGAAGCTTTCTTT. Translation: CASSVSGGRTEAFF.

This clonotype was seen more than once but under ten times. The chain has TRBV28 and TRBJ2-1; D is tentatively TRBD1 or TRBD2 (5 bases each). Germline lookup yields CDR1 MDHEN and CDR2 SYDVKM. The V and J ends lost 7 bases and 5 bases respectively, with 12 bases between them. The CDR3 runs 13 residues. The CDR3 DNA sequence: TGTGCCAGCACCGGAGTGGGGGACAATGAGCAGTTCTTC. Residues: CASTGVGDNEQFF.

The genes are TRBV10-2 and TRBJ2-1; D perhaps matches TRBD2 (5 bases). Germline assignment: CDR1 WSHSY and CDR2 SAAADI. There are 13 residues in the CDR3. V lost 7 bases, J lost 3 bases, and 10 bases lay in between. The CDR3 DNA sequence: TGCGCCAGCAAGGGAGATAGCTACAATGAGCAGTTCTTC. Protein: CASKGDSYNEQFF.

The chain combines TRBV4-1 with TRBJ2-7, with 8 bases fitting TRBD1. The CDR3 covers 16 residues. J gave up 2 bases and V 0 bases, and 6 bases lay outside the gene matches. Germline values: CDR1 MGHRA, CDR2 YSYEKL. CDR3 in amino acids: CASSQDVQQGAYEQYF. The CDR3 bases are TGCGCCAGCAGCCAAGATGTGCAACAGGGGGCCTACGAGCAGTACTTC.

The chain employs TRBV5-6 and TRBJ2-1; 9 bases line up with TRBD1. V gave up 6 bases and J gave up 3 bases; unmatched junction bases: 13. The length of the CDR3 is 17 residues. The germline gives CDR1 SGHDT, CDR2 YYEEEE. The CDR3 bases are TGTGCCAGCAATAGTGAACCGGGACAGGGTATCTACAATGAGCAGTTCTTC. Its translation is CASNSEPGQGIYNEQFF.

The table lists this clonotype with a few counts. The chain couples TRBV12-3 or TRBV12-4 to TRBJ1-1, with 11 bases aligning to TRBD1. CDR3 size: 14 residues. V shed 5 bases, J shed 5 bases, and the junction held 4 bases outside the gene matches. The CDR3 loop reads CASSLGQGVTEAFF. Written as DNA, the CDR3 is TGTGCCAGCAGTCTGGGACAGGGGGTTACTGAAGCTTTCTTT.

The rearrangement joins TRBV25-1 to TRBJ2-1, with D possibly TRBD2 on 5 matching bases. Trimming pared 2 bases from V and 6 bases from J, leaving 5 bases between. This CDR3 has 12 amino acids. The germline gives CDR1 MGHDK, CDR2 SYGVNS. The CDR3 is CASSEEGNEQFF. CDR3 DNA sequence: TGTGCCAGCAGTGAAGAGGGCAATGAGCAGTTCTTC.

This chain uses TRBV7-2 with TRBJ2-4; D possibly uses TRBD1 or TRBD2 (6 bases each). This CDR3 has 16 residues. The V gene's germline CDR1 is SGHTA and CDR2 FQGNSA. With 1 base removed from V and 3 bases from J, the gap between germline ends came to 13 bases. The DNA for the CDR3 is TGTGCCAGCAGCTTAGAGGGGGGACAAGTCAAAAACATTCAGTACTTC. Translated: CASSLEGGQVKNIQYF.